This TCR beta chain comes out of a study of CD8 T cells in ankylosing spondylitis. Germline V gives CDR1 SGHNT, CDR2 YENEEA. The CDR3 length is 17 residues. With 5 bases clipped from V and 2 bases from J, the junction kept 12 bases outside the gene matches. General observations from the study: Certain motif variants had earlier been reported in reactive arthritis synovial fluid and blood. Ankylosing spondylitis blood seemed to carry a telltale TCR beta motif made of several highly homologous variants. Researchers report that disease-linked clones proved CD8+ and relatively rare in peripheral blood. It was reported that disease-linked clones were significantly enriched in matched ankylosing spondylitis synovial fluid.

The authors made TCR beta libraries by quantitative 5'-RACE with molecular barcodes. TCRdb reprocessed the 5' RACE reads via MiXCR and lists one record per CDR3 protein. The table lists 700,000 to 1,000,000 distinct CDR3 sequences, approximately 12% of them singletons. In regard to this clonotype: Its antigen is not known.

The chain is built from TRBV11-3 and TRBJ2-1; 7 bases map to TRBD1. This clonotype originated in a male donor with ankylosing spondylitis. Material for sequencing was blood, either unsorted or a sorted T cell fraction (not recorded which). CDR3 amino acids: CASSPRQGQGAYNEQFF. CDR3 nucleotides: TGTGCCAGCAGCCCCCGACAGGGCCAGGGCGCCTACAATGAGCAGTTCTTC.